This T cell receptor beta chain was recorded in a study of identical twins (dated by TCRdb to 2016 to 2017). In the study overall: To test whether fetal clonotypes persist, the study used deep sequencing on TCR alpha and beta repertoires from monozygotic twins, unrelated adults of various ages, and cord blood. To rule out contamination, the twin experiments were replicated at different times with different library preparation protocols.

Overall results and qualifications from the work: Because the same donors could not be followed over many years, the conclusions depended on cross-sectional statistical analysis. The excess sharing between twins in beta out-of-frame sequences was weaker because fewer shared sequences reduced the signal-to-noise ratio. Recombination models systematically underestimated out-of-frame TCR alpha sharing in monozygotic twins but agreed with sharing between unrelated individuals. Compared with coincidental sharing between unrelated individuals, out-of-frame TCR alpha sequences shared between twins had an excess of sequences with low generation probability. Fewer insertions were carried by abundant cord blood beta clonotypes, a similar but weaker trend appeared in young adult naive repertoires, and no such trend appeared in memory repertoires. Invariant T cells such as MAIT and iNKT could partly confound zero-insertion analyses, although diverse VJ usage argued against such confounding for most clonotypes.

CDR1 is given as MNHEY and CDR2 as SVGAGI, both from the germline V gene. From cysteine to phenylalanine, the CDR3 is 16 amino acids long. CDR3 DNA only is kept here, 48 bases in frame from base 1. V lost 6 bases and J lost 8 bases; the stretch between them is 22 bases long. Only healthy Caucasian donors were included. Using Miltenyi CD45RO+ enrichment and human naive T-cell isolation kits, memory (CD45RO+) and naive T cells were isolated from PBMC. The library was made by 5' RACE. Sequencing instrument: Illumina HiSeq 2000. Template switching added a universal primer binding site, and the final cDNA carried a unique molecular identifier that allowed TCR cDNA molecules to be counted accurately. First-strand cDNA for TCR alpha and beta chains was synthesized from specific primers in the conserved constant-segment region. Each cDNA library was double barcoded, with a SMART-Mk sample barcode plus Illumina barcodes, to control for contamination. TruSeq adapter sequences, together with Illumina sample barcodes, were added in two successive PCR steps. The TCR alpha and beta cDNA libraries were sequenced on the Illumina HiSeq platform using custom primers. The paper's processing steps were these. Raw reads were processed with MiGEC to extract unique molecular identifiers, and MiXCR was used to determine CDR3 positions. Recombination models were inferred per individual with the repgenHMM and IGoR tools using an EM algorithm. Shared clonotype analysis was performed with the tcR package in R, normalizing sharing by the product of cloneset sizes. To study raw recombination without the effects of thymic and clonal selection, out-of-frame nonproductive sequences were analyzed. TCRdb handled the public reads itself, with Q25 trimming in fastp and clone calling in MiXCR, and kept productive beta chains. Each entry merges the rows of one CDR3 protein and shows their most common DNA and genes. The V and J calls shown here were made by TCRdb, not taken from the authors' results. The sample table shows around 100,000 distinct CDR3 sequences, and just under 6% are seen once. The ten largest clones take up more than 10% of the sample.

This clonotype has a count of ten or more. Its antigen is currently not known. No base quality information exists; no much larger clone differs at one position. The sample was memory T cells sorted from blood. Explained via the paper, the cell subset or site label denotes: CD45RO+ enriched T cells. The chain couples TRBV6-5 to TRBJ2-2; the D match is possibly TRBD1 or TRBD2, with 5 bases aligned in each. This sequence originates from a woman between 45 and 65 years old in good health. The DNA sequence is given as TGTGCCAGCAGCCCACATTCGGGGACGTCTCTGGGGGAGCTGTTTTTT. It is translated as CASSPHSGTSLGELFF.